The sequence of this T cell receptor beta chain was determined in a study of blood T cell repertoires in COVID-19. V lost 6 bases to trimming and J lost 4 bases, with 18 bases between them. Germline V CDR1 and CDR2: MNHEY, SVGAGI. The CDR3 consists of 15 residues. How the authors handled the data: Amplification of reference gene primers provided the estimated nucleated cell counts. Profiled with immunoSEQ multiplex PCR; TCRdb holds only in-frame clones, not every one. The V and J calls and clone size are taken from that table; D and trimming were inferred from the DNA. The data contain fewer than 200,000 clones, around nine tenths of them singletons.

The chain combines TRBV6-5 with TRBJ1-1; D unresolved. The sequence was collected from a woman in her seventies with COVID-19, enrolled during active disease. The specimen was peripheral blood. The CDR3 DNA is TGTGCCAGCAGAGGAGAGGAGGCGGTTCGCACTGAAGCTTTCTTT. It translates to CASRGEEAVRTEAFF.